This T cell receptor beta chain was recovered during a study of blood T cells in healthy people across ages. Study overall: Per two T cells, about one barcoded beta molecule was captured through template switching.

The amount of total RNA extracted per sample was at least 5.5 micrograms. CDR3 length: 16 residues. V lost 0 bases and J lost 10, with 20 bases in between. Germline loops: CDR1 LGHNA, CDR2 YSLEER. Combining a sample-barcoded 5' primer with a J-beta primer mix, a second PCR ran for roughly 7 to 12 cycles. TCRdb called the 5' RACE reads again in MiXCR, with one record for every CDR3 protein. The table lists approximately 940,000 distinct CDR3 sequences, 48% of them singletons, with about an eighth in the top ten. Sequenced: blood. The chain combines TRBV4-3 with TRBJ2-3; TRBD2 is a possible D gene (6 bases). The origin of this receptor is a man aged 25-40 years in good health. The CDR3 sequence is CASSQDRPDGTPAQYF. The CDR3, as DNA: TGCGCCAGCAGCCAAGATAGGCCAGACGGGACTCCTGCGCAGTATTTT.